Below are 12 T cell receptor beta chains sequenced from a single sample in a study of PD-1 blockade in classical Hodgkin lymphoma. The time point: cycle 4 day 1 (C4D1), after 5 to 7 weeks of nivolumab. Each patient's relapse followed autologous stem cell transplantation, and brentuximab vedotin exposure varied. Profiling relied on immunoSEQ multiplex PCR, and the TCRdb table lists in-frame clones only, not all of them. The table has about 24,000 clones, about 81% seen once. The sequenced sample was peripheral blood mononuclear cells (PBMCs), obtained before the fourth cycle of nivolumab. The receptors were gathered from a human donor with classical Hodgkin lymphoma.

The rearrangement uses TRBV11-2 and TRBJ1-1, with 9 nucleotides matching TRBD1. This CDR3 comprises 15 residues. Germline V CDR1 and CDR2: SGHAT, FQNNGV. The V and J ends lost 8 bases and 2 bases, in that order; junction bases with no gene match: 9. The CDR3 region is CASVWDREVNTEAFF. In DNA form, the CDR3 reads TGTGCCAGCGTATGGGACAGGGAGGTAAACACTGAAGCTTTCTTT. Filled out from reference TRBV11-2 and TRBJ1-1, the complete variable domain reads EAGVAQSPRYKIIEKRQSVAFWCNPISGHATLYWYQQILGQGPKLLIQFQNNGVVDDSQLPKDRFSAERLKGVDSTLKIQPAKLEDSAVYLCASVWDREVNTEAFFGQGTRLTVV.

The chain joins TRBV11-2 to TRBJ2-2; a possible D gene is TRBD2 (7 bases). Germline V lookup: CDR1 SGHAT, CDR2 FQNNGV. This CDR3 region has 14 residues. V shed 5 bases and J shed 4 bases, with 11 bases lying between them. Here the CDR3 reads CASSHGGATGELFF. Written as DNA, the CDR3 is TGTGCCAGCAGCCATGGGGGGGCCACCGGGGAGCTGTTTTTT.

The chain is built from TRBV12-5 and TRBJ2-7; D ambiguous. CDR1 and CDR2 (germline): LGHNT, FRNRAP. The V end was cut by 5 bases, the J end by 2 bases, with 13 bases between. This CDR3 has 14 amino acids. CDR3 sequence: CASGTDMPAYEQYF. CDR3 nucleotide sequence: TGTGCTAGTGGTACAGACATGCCTGCCTACGAGCAGTACTTC.

This chain connects TRBV5-1 to TRBJ2-1; possibly TRBD1 or TRBD2 for D (5 bases each). V was pared by 4 bases and J by 8 bases, with 13 bases between. The CDR3 is made up of 13 amino acids. Germline loops: CDR1 SGHRS, CDR2 YFSETQ. For the CDR3, the DNA is TGCGCCAGCAGCCCGGGACCTTCGTATGAGCAGTTCTTC. Protein sequence: CASSPGPSYEQFF.

By share, this clone counts as medium-sized (0.01 to 0.1%). J is TRBJ1-1 and V is TRBV19; 8 nucleotides match TRBD1. CDR3 length: 14 amino acids. Germline-derived CDR1 and CDR2 are LNHDA and SQIVND (reference sequence). Trimming cost V 6 bases and J 3 bases; bases outside gene matches: 6. Here the CDR3 reads CASSQGAWDTEAFF. CDR3 bases: TGTGCCAGTAGCCAGGGGGCGTGGGACACTGAAGCTTTCTTT.

The V call is TRBV5-1, the J call TRBJ2-2, with 10 bases fitting TRBD1. Germline V gives CDR1 SGHRS, CDR2 YFSETQ. The CDR3 is 16 amino acids. Trimming cost V 4 bases and J 1 base; bases outside gene matches: 4. CDR3 amino acids: CASSHRDRGNTGELFF. The CDR3 DNA sequence: TGCGCCAGCAGCCACCGGGACAGGGGGAACACCGGGGAGCTGTTTTTT.

The chain combines TRBV14 with TRBJ1-2; TRBD1 aligns across 11 bases. Germline CDR1 is SGHDN and CDR2 is FVKESK. The CDR3 has 16 amino acids. V shed 4 bases and J 2 bases; nucleotides not matched to a gene: 6. CDR3 residues: CASSPADRGPNYGYTF. CDR3 coding DNA: TGTGCCAGCAGCCCGGCGGACAGGGGGCCAAACTATGGCTACACCTTC.

This sequence joins TRBV7-9 and TRBJ1-4; D unresolved. CDR3 length equals 14 residues. The germline V gene has CDR1 SEHNR and CDR2 FQNEAQ (reference sequence). V lost 1 base, J lost 7 bases, and 10 bases lay in between. The CDR3 nucleotides read TGTGCCAGCAGCTTAGACGAGGAACGTGAAAAACTGTTTTTT. This sequence encodes CASSLDEEREKLFF.

The genes are TRBV1 and TRBJ1-2. TRBV1 represents a pseudogene. The CDR3 sequence is 17 residues long. In nucleotides, the CDR3 is TGCACCAGCAGCCAAGGGGGGGCCGTCCCGGGACAAGGCGGCTACACCTTC. Translation: CTSSQGGAVPGQGGYTF.

The chain has TRBV7-9 and TRBJ1-1, with 8 bases identical to TRBD1. Germline loops: CDR1 SEHNR, CDR2 FQNEAQ (reference sequence). The V and J ends lost 9 bases and 5 bases, in that order; junction bases with no gene match: 8. The CDR3 loop spans 13 amino acids. For the CDR3, the DNA is TGTGCCAGTCCGGAACAGGGGGGAACTGAAGCTTTCTTT. Its protein is CASPEQGGTEAFF.

In its sample, this clone was seen a few times. The V gene is TRBV11-2, the J gene TRBJ2-7; TRBD2 is a possible D gene (7 bases). Deletions cut 4 bases from V and 4 bases from J, with 17 bases between. The CDR3 totals 15 residues. Looked up from germline, CDR1 is SGHAT and CDR2 is FQNNGV. The CDR3 sequence is CASSSLRGGAYEQYF. The DNA for the CDR3 is TGTGCCAGCAGCTCCCTCCGTGGGGGGGCTTACGAGCAGTACTTC.

This CDR3 reads CASSSWTGGGGNTIYF. The CDR3 coding sequence is TGTGCCAGCAGCTCTTGGACAGGGGGTGGTGGAAACACCATATATTTT. This sequence joins TRBV5-5 and TRBJ1-3, with 10 bases aligning to TRBD1. Losses at the gene ends were 3 bases for V and 3 bases for J; bases not matched to a gene: 6. Germline V gene lookup returns CDR1 SGHKS and CDR2 YYEKEE (reference sequence). The length of the CDR3 is 16 residues.